This TCR beta chain was captured in a study of cytomegalovirus exposure and HLA in healthy donors. Findings of the study overall: When analyzed later, a missense DCLRE1C variant was found to be linked to TCR beta V- and J-gene trimming.

Regarding this clone: Antigen specificity is unknown.

Primers included in the PCR were 60 Vbeta and 13 Jbeta primers. Here immunoSEQ multiplex PCR was the method, and the copy in TCRdb shows in-frame clones only, minus some. The sample holds roughly 120,000 clones, more than 80% seen once. This CDR3 contains 17 residues. CDR1 SGHNT and CDR2 YYREEE come from the germline V gene (reference sequence). The junction had 4 bases not matched to a gene; V was cut back by 0 bases and J by 0 bases. The source is a man between 35 and 55 years old in good health and CMV-seronegative. Sequenced input: PBMCs. The chain links TRBV5-4 to TRBJ2-3; 10 bases map to TRBD2. Here the CDR3 reads CASSLGRTSGSTDTQYF. DNA of the CDR3: TGTGCCAGCAGCTTGGGGCGGACTAGCGGTAGCACAGATACGCAGTATTTT.